The next 23 T cell receptor beta chains were all read from a single sample in a study of follicular helper T cells after annual influenza vaccination. Produced via immunoSEQ multiplex PCR; TCRdb's table is partial and in-frame only. The top ten clones hold around 3.5% of a sample with approximately 12,000 clones, nearly 80% of them seen once. Specified time point: 2015-2016 season, pre-vaccination. Source: CXCR5+ CD38- circulating T follicular helper cells from blood, taken on the day of influenza vaccination. Subset here: circulating Tfh, non-naive CD4+CXCR5+PD-1+ (ICOS+CD38+ or ICOS-CD38-). The receptors come from an adult who received the influenza vaccine.

The rearrangement uses TRBV2 and TRBJ2-2; 8 positions agree with TRBD2. This CDR3 comprises 13 residues. Germline V gene data show CDR1 as SNHLY and CDR2 as FYNNEI. The V segment lost 7 bases and the J segment 8 bases; nucleotides outside the gene matches: 6. DNA of the CDR3: TGTGCCAGCACCCCGGGGGGGCGGGGGGAGCTGTTTTTT. It is translated as CASTPGGRGELFF.

This clone has just a few counts. The V gene is TRBV15, the J gene TRBJ1-2; maybe TRBD1 (5 bases). Trimming took off 1 base at V and 7 bases at J, with 10 bases between the two ends. The CDR3 length is 13 residues. From germline, CDR1 is LNHNV and CDR2 YYDKDF (reference sequence). The CDR3 loop is CATSRVGTSGYTF. DNA of the CDR3: TGTGCCACCAGCAGAGTCGGGACTTCTGGCTACACCTTC.

This chain joins TRBV18 and TRBJ2-3; unclear D gene. Per germline, CDR1 KGHSH and CDR2 LQKENI. V was pared by 5 bases and J by 6 bases, with 6 bases between. This CDR3 is 11 amino acids long. The CDR3: CASSSGDTQYF. The CDR3 nucleotides read TGTGCCAGCTCATCAGGTGATACGCAGTATTTT.

J is TRBJ1-4 and V is TRBV11-2; tentatively, D is TRBD1 (6 bases). The CDR3 totals 16 residues. V was clipped by 5 bases and J by 5 bases, with 18 bases between them. Germline CDR1 is SGHAT and CDR2 is FQNNGV. The DNA for the CDR3 is TGTGCCAGCAGCCAGGCCTTCCAGGGGCAAAATGAAAAACTGTTTTTT. It codes for CASSQAFQGQNEKLFF.

V and J are TRBV5-1 and TRBJ2-5, with D perhaps matching TRBD1 or TRBD2 (6 bases each). The CDR3 runs to 14 residues. With 0 bases removed from V and 5 bases from J, the gap between germline ends came to 11 bases. The germline gives CDR1 SGHRS, CDR2 YFSETQ. CDR3 loop: CASSLEIGGETQYF. The CDR3 nucleotides read TGCGCCAGCAGCTTGGAGATCGGGGGCGAGACCCAGTACTTC.

The chain employs TRBV5-6 and TRBJ1-6; D perhaps matches TRBD1 (6 bases). CDR3 size: 14 residues. V was shortened by 3 bases and J by 7 bases, with 11 bases between the two germline ends. Germline CDR1 is SGHDT and CDR2 is YYEEEE. The CDR3 reads CASSSGTHNSPLHF. The CDR3 nucleotides are TGTGCCAGCAGCTCCGGGACACACAATTCACCCCTCCACTTT. The full variable domain, completed using reference TRBV5-6 and TRBJ1-6, is DAGVTQSPTHLIKTRGQQVTLRCSPKSGHDTVSWYQQALGQGPQFIFQYYEEEERQRGNFPDRFSGHQFPNYSSELNVNALLLGDSALYLCASSSGTHNSPLHFGNGTRLTVT.

This clone has only one observation. J is TRBJ2-2 and V is TRBV4-2, with a possible D match to TRBD2 (5 bases). The CDR3 is 16 residues long. Germline V CDR1 and CDR2: LGHNA, YNFKEQ. V gave up 0 bases and J gave up 6 bases, with 14 bases separating them. The CDR3 coding sequence is TGTGCCAGCAGCCAAGAGTGGCTAGCATTCGCCGGGGAGCTGTTTTTT. It translates to CASSQEWLAFAGELFF.

This clone appeared a single time. V is TRBV11-2 and J is TRBJ1-1, with TRBD1 matching 9 bases. V was pared by 7 bases and J by 8 bases, with 11 bases of the junction left unmatched. CDR3 size: 14 residues. Germline loops: CDR1 SGHAT, CDR2 FQNNGV. CDR3 loop: CASTKTGGLTEAFF. The CDR3 DNA reads as TGTGCCAGCACCAAAACAGGGGGCCTCACAGAAGCTTTCTTT.

The sample holds one count of this clone. The genes are TRBV28 and TRBJ2-2; no clear D gene. Trimming stripped 2 bases from V and 6 bases from J, with 7 bases between. Germline assignment: CDR1 MDHEN and CDR2 SYDVKM. This CDR3 contains 13 residues. The CDR3 spells CASSLIGAGELFF. The CDR3 coding sequence is TGTGCCAGCAGTTTAATTGGCGCCGGGGAGCTGTTTTTT. The variable domain in full, with the rest retrieved from reference TRBV28 and TRBJ2-2, is DVKVTQSSRYLVKRTGEKVFLECVQDMDHENMFWYRQDPGLGLRLIYFSYDVKMKEKGDIPEGYSVSREKKERFSLILESASTNQTSMYLCASSLIGAGELFFGEGSRLTVL.

The chain's CDR3 is CASSLGTGGDEQYF. The CDR3 nucleotides read TGTGCCAGCAGTTTAGGGACAGGGGGCGACGAGCAGTACTTC. The rearrangement joins TRBV28 to TRBJ2-7; TRBD1 agrees at 12 bases. The trim removed 2 bases at V and 5 bases at J, leaving 1 base unmatched. The CDR3 has 14 residues. Looked up from germline, CDR1 is MDHEN and CDR2 is SYDVKM.

The table lists this clone with a count of one. The identical CDR3 is also encoded by other nucleotide sequences in the sample. The chain recombines TRBV15 with TRBJ1-4; D not resolved. Trimming took off 1 base at V and 8 bases at J, with 14 bases between the two ends. This CDR3 is 15 amino acids long. The germline V gene encodes CDR1 LNHNV and CDR2 YYDKDF (reference sequence). The CDR3 nucleotides read TGTGCCACCAGCAGAGGCCGGAAGTCCACGGAAAAACTGTTTTTT. It encodes CATSRGRKSTEKLFF.

The chain recombines TRBV2 with TRBJ1-4, with D possibly TRBD1 on 6 matching bases. This CDR3 is 15 amino acids long. V was shortened by 7 bases and J by 3 bases, with 15 bases between the two germline ends. Germline-derived CDR1 and CDR2 are SNHLY and FYNNEI. The CDR3 bases are TGTGCCAGCACCCCTGGCAGGGGCCCTAATGAAAAACTGTTTTTT. Its protein product is CASTPGRGPNEKLFF.

The genes are TRBV18 and TRBJ1-1; 7 positions agree with TRBD1. Trimming cost V 6 bases and J 5 bases; bases outside gene matches: 6. The germline gives CDR1 KGHSH, CDR2 LQKENI. The CDR3 is 13 residues long. CDR3 amino acids: CASSRTGRTEAFF. Written as DNA, the CDR3 is TGTGCCAGCTCTAGGACAGGACGGACTGAAGCTTTCTTT.

The V and J genes are TRBV7-9 and TRBJ1-1, with 9 bases identical to TRBD1. J was trimmed by 10 bases and V by 5 bases; bases with no gene match: 11. This CDR3 contains 14 residues. Germline CDR1 is SEHNR and CDR2 is FQNEAQ (reference sequence). The CDR3 region has the DNA TGTGCCAGCAGCGACACGGGACAGGGTATAGGAGCTTTCTTT. Its translation is CASSDTGQGIGAFF.

V is TRBV18 and J is TRBJ1-3; 7 bases are shared with TRBD1. The CDR3 has 16 amino acids. The junction had 6 bases not matched to a gene; V was cut back by 4 bases and J by 0 bases. Looked up from germline, CDR1 is KGHSH and CDR2 is LQKENI. CDR3 DNA sequence: TGTGCCAGCTCACGGGAAGGGGGCCTCTCTGGAAACACCATATATTTT. Protein: CASSREGGLSGNTIYF.

This clone has just a few counts. The V and J genes are TRBV6-6 and TRBJ1-2, with 8 nucleotides matching TRBD1. The CDR3 covers 13 residues. Per the germline V gene, CDR1 is MNHNY and CDR2 is SVGAGI (reference sequence). The ends lost 0 bases at V and 6 bases at J; junction bases unmatched: 0. CDR3 residues: CASSYSTGDGYTF. CDR3 bases: TGTGCCAGCAGTTACTCGACAGGGGATGGCTACACCTTC.

The genes are TRBV10-3 and TRBJ2-2, with unresolved D. The CDR3 extends over 14 amino acids. Germline CDR1 ENHRY, CDR2 SYGVKD. V shed 3 bases and J shed 1 base, with 6 bases lying between them. The CDR3 loop reads CAISEFENTGELFF. As DNA, the CDR3 is TGTGCCATCAGTGAATTTGAGAACACCGGGGAGCTGTTTTTT.

V usage is TRBV15 and J usage is TRBJ2-3; D is unclear. CDR1 is LNHNV and CDR2 is YYDKDF in the germline V gene (reference sequence). V gave up 5 bases and J gave up 1 base, with 16 bases separating them. This CDR3 is built from 16 residues. CDR3 in DNA: TGTGCCACCAGCCCGGAGAAGGGTCGGGGCACAGATACGCAGTATTTT. Amino acid sequence: CATSPEKGRGTDTQYF. Combining the CDR3 with reference TRBV15 and TRBJ2-3 gives the whole variable domain DAMVIQNPRYQVTQFGKPVTLSCSQTLNHNVMYWYQQKSSQAPKLLFHYYDKDFNNEADTPDNFQSRRPNTSFCFLDIRSPGLGDTAMYLCATSPEKGRGTDTQYFGPGTRLTVL.

The V and J genes are TRBV9 and TRBJ1-2; D unclear. The CDR3 length is 13 residues. CDR1 is SGDLS, CDR2 YYNGEE, per germline. V shed 0 bases and J shed 1 base, with 4 bases lying between them. The CDR3 is CASSVGLNYGYTF. CDR3 bases: TGTGCCAGCAGCGTAGGTCTTAACTATGGCTACACCTTC.

The V gene is TRBV5-4, the J gene TRBJ2-5; TRBD2 matches at 8 bases. Germline loops: CDR1 SGHNT, CDR2 YYREEE (reference sequence). V lost 2 bases to trimming and J lost 7 bases; unmatched junction nucleotides: 10. This CDR3 spans 15 amino acids. The CDR3 loop reads CASSFLAGGGGTQYF. The CDR3 nucleotides are TGTGCCAGCAGCTTCTTGGCGGGGGGCGGTGGGACCCAGTACTTC.

This clone was observed a few times. The chain joins TRBV7-2 to TRBJ2-1, with 7 bases matching TRBD1. The CDR3 runs to 15 residues. The junction had 6 bases not matched to a gene; V was cut back by 5 bases and J by 2 bases. Germline lookup yields CDR1 SGHTA and CDR2 FQGNSA. CDR3: CASSLTGTAYNEQFF. The CDR3 region has the DNA TGTGCCAGCAGCCTGACAGGGACAGCCTACAATGAGCAGTTCTTC.

The chain combines TRBV18 with TRBJ2-1; the D call may be TRBD1 or TRBD2 (6 bases each). Germline V gene lookup returns CDR1 KGHSH and CDR2 LQKENI. CDR3 size: 15 residues. V lost 3 bases, J lost 5 bases, and 14 bases lay in between. The CDR3 is CASSPSGAGNNEQFF. CDR3 bases: TGTGCCAGCTCACCTTCGGGGGCGGGTAACAATGAGCAGTTCTTC.

The CDR3 here is CASSNPSGGSRHTQYF. The DNA of the CDR3 is TGTGCCAGTAGTAACCCTAGCGGGGGGTCCCGGCATACGCAGTATTTT. The V call is TRBV19, the J call TRBJ2-3; 11 bases line up with TRBD2. After removal of 4 bases from V and 7 bases from J, the junction contained 10 bases not matched to a gene. The CDR3 totals 16 residues. CDR1 and CDR2 from the germline V gene are LNHDA and SQIVND (reference sequence).